This T cell receptor (beta chain) was captured by sequencing in a study of T cell repertoires in cytomegalovirus infection. This clonotype has a handful of counts. This CDR3 has 15 amino acids. V lost 5 bases, J lost 0 bases, and 12 bases lay in between. Germline CDR1 reads MGHRA; CDR2 reads YSYEKL. TCRdb re-analysed the reads in MiXCR, keeping a single row per CDR3 protein. The sample includes some 230,000 distinct CDR3 sequences, under 25% of them seen just once. The source is a human donor in good health (CMV status not recorded). Some clones in this sample may be carry-over from other donors' samples. Sequencing input: CD8+ T cells from PBMCs. J is TRBJ2-3 and V is TRBV4-1, with TRBD1 as a possible D gene (5 bases). The CDR3 DNA reads TGCGCCAGCAGCAGGGGCAGGACGAGCACAGATACGCAGTATTTT. It yields the protein CASSRGRTSTDTQYF.